Each of the 18 T cell receptor beta chains below was sequenced from the same sample in a study of regulatory T cells in long-lasting Graves disease. Time point denoted: persistent/refractory GD, antithyroid drugs over 5 years with positive TRAb. PBMC-derived RNA was used for the TCR library. Relying on iRepertoire HTBI primers and Arm-PCR of CDR3 regions, the team built TCR beta libraries. TCRdb reprocessed the multiplex PCR reads with MiXCR, giving one entry per CDR3 protein. This sample has approximately 400,000 distinct CDR3 sequences, with more than 20% found just once. The material sequenced was peripheral blood mononuclear cells (PBMCs), taken when the disease was refractory, from a patient treated with antithyroid drugs. The origin of the receptors is a female donor with Graves disease.

The rearrangement uses TRBV9 and TRBJ2-2; the D gene could be TRBD1 or TRBD2 (5 bases each). Per germline, CDR1 SGDLS and CDR2 YYNGEE. Trimming removed 0 bases from V and 9 bases from J, with 12 bases in between. This CDR3 has 14 residues. As DNA, the CDR3 is TGTGCCAGCAGCGTAGGAGGGACCCCCCGGGAGCTGTTTTTT. Translation gives CASSVGGTPRELFF.

This clonotype has a handful of counts. This chain links TRBV6-1 with TRBJ1-2; a possible D gene is TRBD1 (5 bases). CDR1 and CDR2 from the germline V gene are MNHNS and SASEGT. CDR3 size: 14 residues. V was cut by 4 bases and J by 2 bases, with 11 bases left in between. The CDR3 DNA sequence: TGTGCCAGCAGTGCCCAGACAGTCAACTATGGCTACACCTTC. Protein sequence: CASSAQTVNYGYTF.

Many counts were recorded for this clonotype. This chain joins TRBV27 and TRBJ2-7; 8 bases match TRBD1. There are 14 residues in the CDR3. Trimming took 5 bases from V and 6 from J; bases not matched to a gene: 9. Germline V CDR1 and CDR2: MNHEY, SMNVEV (reference sequence). CDR3 amino acids: CASSDTGGRGEQYF. DNA for the CDR3: TGTGCCAGCAGTGATACAGGGGGTAGGGGCGAGCAGTACTTC.

In regard to this clonotype: Possible read error: a much larger clone is one base away. The CDR3 end shows no conserved phenylalanine or tryptophan, and so a read error is likely. The J gene is TRBJ1-5, the V gene TRBV12-3 or TRBV12-4; unclear D gene. The V and J ends lost 5 bases and 6 bases respectively, with 14 bases between them. CDR3 length: 14 amino acids. The CDR3, as DNA: TGTGCCAGCAGTCCCTCGGGAGGGCTTCAGCCCCAGCATCTT. Translating gives CASSPSGGLQPQHL.

As for this clonotype: An end of the junction differs from the germline gene, which may be a read error. This rearrangement joins TRBV28 to TRBJ1-1; D is possibly TRBD1 (5 bases). The germline CDR1 and CDR2 sequences are MDHEN and SYDVKM. The CDR3 sequence is 14 residues long. CDR3 sequence (DNA): TGTGCCTGCAGTTTCCTGGGGGTGAACACTGAAGCTTTCTTT. Protein product: CACSFLGVNTEAFF.

As to this clonotype: Likely a read error: the CDR3 ends without its conserved phenylalanine or tryptophan. The chain joins TRBV7-2 to TRBJ1-1; D is perhaps TRBD1 (6 bases). The CDR3 has 16 residues. The germline gives CDR1 SGHTA, CDR2 FQGNSA. V lost 2 bases to trimming and J lost 4 bases, with 17 bases between them. The CDR3 loop is CASSLPLDTGFTEAFS. For the CDR3, the DNA is TGTGCCAGCAGCTTACCTCTTGACACAGGGTTCACTGAAGCTTTCTCT.

The chain joins TRBV7-2 to TRBJ2-4; perhaps TRBD1 as D (6 bases). This CDR3 is built from 17 residues. V dropped 5 bases and J dropped 0 bases, with 17 bases sitting between them. CDR1 and CDR2 (germline): SGHTA, FQGNSA. The CDR3 sequence: CASSQIGQLLAKNIQYF. CDR3 DNA: TGTGCCAGCAGCCAGATAGGACAGTTACTAGCCAAAAACATTCAGTACTTC.

The chain is built from TRBV29-1 and TRBJ2-7; D gene unclear. The V and J ends lost 7 bases and 3 bases respectively, with 13 bases between them. The V gene's germline CDR1 is SQVTM and CDR2 ANQGSEA. This CDR3 is built from 12 residues. The CDR3, as DNA: TGCAGCGCCCTAGGCCAGGACTACGAGCAGTACTTC. Protein product: CSALGQDYEQYF.

As to this clonotype: The junction and the germline gene differ at one end; a read error may be behind it. The J gene is TRBJ2-5, the V gene TRBV11-2; D is ambiguous. CDR3 length: 11 amino acids. Germline assignment: CDR1 SGHAT and CDR2 FQNNGV. The CDR3 region is CVSSSQETQYF. The CDR3 bases are TGTGTCAGCAGCTCCCAAGAGACCCAGTACTTC.

Notes on this clonotype: This may stem from a read error, because a much larger clone lies one nucleotide away. This rearrangement joins TRBV2 to TRBJ1-4; D gene uncertain. The V end was cut by 4 bases, the J end by 6 bases, with 12 bases between. CDR1 and CDR2 from the germline V gene are SNHLY and FYNNEI. CDR3 size: 14 residues. CDR3 residues: CASSGSAGDEKLFF. DNA for the CDR3: TGTGCCAGCAGTGGATCGGCAGGCGATGAAAAACTGTTTTTT.

This clonotype came up many times. The chain carries TRBV7-2 and TRBJ2-7; TRBD1 or TRBD2 may be the D gene (5 bases each). The CDR3 runs 15 residues. Germline CDR1 SGHTA, CDR2 FQGNSA. V was trimmed by 0 bases and J by 2 bases, leaving 11 bases between them. Here the CDR3 DNA reads TGTGCCAGCAGCTTAGCGGTGGGACCCACCTACGAGCAGTACTTC. Protein: CASSLAVGPTYEQYF. The variable domain in full, completed from reference TRBV7-2 and TRBJ2-7, reads GAGVSQSPSNKVTEKGKDVELRCDPISGHTALYWYRQSLGQGLEFLIYFQGNSAPDKSGLPSDRFSAERTGGSVSTLTIQRTQQEDSAVYLCASSLAVGPTYEQYFGPGTRLTVT.

The rearrangement links TRBV6-5 to TRBJ1-1; D is unresolved. CDR3 length: 12 residues. V lost 2 bases and J lost 8, with 9 bases in between. From germline, CDR1 is MNHEY and CDR2 SVGAGI. CDR3 DNA sequence: TGTGCCAGCAGTTACGTCGTAGGCGAAGCTTTCTTT. It yields the protein CASSYVVGEAFF.

As to this clonotype: Since a far larger clone is one base different, this is likely a read error. V gene TRBV6-2 or TRBV6-3 combines with J gene TRBJ2-6; perhaps TRBD2 as D (6 bases). Trimming stripped 6 bases from V and 0 bases from J, with 18 bases between. CDR1 and CDR2 from the germline V gene are MNHEY and SVGEGT. This CDR3 region has 18 residues. The CDR3 is CASSDIAEDTSGANVLTF. In DNA form, the CDR3 reads TGTGCCAGCAGCGACATAGCGGAAGATACCTCTGGGGCCAACGTCCTGACTTTC.

V is TRBV7-6 and J is TRBJ2-5; 8 nucleotides line up with TRBD2. CDR1 SGHVS and CDR2 FNYEAQ come from the germline V gene. This CDR3 comprises 15 residues. With V trimmed by 5 bases and J by 5 bases, 10 bases remained unmatched. The CDR3 DNA reads as TGTGCCAGCAGCCTAATGACTAGCGTTGGGGAGACCCAGTACTTC. Its translation: CASSLMTSVGETQYF.

This chain uses TRBV6-1 with TRBJ2-6, with D maybe TRBD2 (5 bases). CDR3 length: 17 residues. CDR1 and CDR2 from the germline V gene are MNHNS and SASEGT. The V and J ends lost 4 bases and 0 bases respectively, with 13 bases between them. The CDR3 sequence is CASSALREGSGANVLTF. CDR3 sequence (DNA): TGTGCCAGCAGTGCCCTACGTGAGGGCTCTGGGGCCAACGTCCTGACTTTC.

This clonotype was observed many times. The chain is built from TRBV16 and TRBJ2-7, with D maybe TRBD2 (6 bases). Trimming stripped 7 bases from V and 3 bases from J, with 10 bases between. This CDR3 spans 12 amino acids. Germline V gives CDR1 KGHSY, CDR2 FQNENV. Here the CDR3 DNA reads TGTGCCAGCACCCAGGACTACTACGAGCAGTACTTC. This sequence encodes CASTQDYYEQYF.

This chain joins TRBV20-1 and TRBJ2-7; D unresolved. V dropped 6 bases and J dropped 4 bases, with 19 bases sitting between them. Per the germline V gene, CDR1 is DFQATT and CDR2 is SNEGSKA (reference sequence). The CDR3 contains 14 residues. CDR3 in DNA: TGCAGTGCCCTCGGACGGATCTCCGGATACGAGCAGTACTTC. It specifies CSALGRISGYEQYF.

V and J are TRBV28 and TRBJ2-5; 11 positions agree with TRBD2. In germline, CDR1 is MDHEN, CDR2 SYDVKM. J was trimmed by 4 bases and V by 6 bases; bases with no gene match: 4. The CDR3 consists of 14 residues. The CDR3 DNA is TGTGCCAGCAGACCTGGACTAGCGGGAGAGACCCAGTACTTC. Translation gives CASRPGLAGETQYF.